This TCR beta chain was captured by sequencing in a study of graft-versus-host responses after intestinal transplantation. Study overall: Each recipient received anti-thymocyte globulin induction, then tacrolimus and steroids for 3 to 4 years.

This table comes from immunoSEQ multiplex PCR, and its TCRdb copy is limited to in-frame clones, with some not included. This table holds some 64,000 clones, 85% to 95% found once. The study's findings and limits: Peak circulating GvH clone levels tracked with early post-transplant HvG declines. Recipient marrow contained GvH clones, some of which appeared first in ileum or blood.

The V end lost 2 bases, the J end lost 3 bases, and 11 bases lay between the germline ends. The CDR3 runs 14 residues. Germline assignment: CDR1 SGHDT and CDR2 YYEEEE. Concerning this clone: Its antigen is as yet unknown.

The sample here was unstimulated CD8+ T cells sorted from spleen or lymph node cells, taken before transplant. The chain is built from TRBV5-6 and TRBJ1-1; D possibly corresponds to TRBD1 (6 bases). The TCR originated in a human donor who was the organ donor for an intestinal transplant. The chain's CDR3 is CASSLGGGHTEAFF. The CDR3 nucleotides read TGTGCCAGCAGCTTAGGGGGGGGACACACTGAAGCTTTCTTT.